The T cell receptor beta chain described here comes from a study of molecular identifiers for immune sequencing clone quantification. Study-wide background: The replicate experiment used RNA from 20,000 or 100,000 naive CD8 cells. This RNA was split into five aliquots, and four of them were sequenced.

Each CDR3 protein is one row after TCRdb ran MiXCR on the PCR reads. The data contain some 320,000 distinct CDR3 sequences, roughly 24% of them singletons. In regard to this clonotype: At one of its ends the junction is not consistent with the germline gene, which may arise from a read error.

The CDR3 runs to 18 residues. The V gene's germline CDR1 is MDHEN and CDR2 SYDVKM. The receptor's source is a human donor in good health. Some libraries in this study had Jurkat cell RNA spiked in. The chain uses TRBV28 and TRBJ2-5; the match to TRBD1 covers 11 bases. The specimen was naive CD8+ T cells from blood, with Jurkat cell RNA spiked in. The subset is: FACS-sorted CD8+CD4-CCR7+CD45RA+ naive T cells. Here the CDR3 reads CASSSWTGGQLFQESQYF. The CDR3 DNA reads TGTGCCAGCAGTTCTTGGACAGGGGGCCAACTTTTCCAAGAGTCCCAGTACTTC.